Each of the 21 T cell receptor beta chains below was sequenced from the same sample in a study of shared T cell receptors in the human thymus. The repertoire was sequenced with immunoSEQ multiplex PCR; TCRdb's copy has only in-frame clones and lacks some. Here the sample spans over 450,000 clones, about 84% being singletons. The sample was also linked to a second study, of human thymus T cells.

The sequenced sample consisted of thymocytes. These receptor sequences come from a boy under three years old with a congenital heart defect.

The V and J genes are TRBV6-5 and TRBJ2-5; D is perhaps TRBD2 (6 bases). The CDR3 runs 16 residues. CDR1 is MNHEY, CDR2 SVGAGI, per germline. The ends were cut back, 0 bases at V and 5 bases at J, with 16 bases in the middle. The CDR3 is CASSYSERLVWETQYF. The CDR3 nucleotides read TGTGCCAGCAGTTACTCGGAAAGACTAGTGTGGGAGACCCAGTACTTC.

The J gene is TRBJ2-6, the V gene TRBV12-1; no check of the table's D call, TRBD1, against the DNA was made. TRBV12-1 is recorded as a pseudogene. This CDR3 has 15 residues. The CDR3 DNA sequence: TGTGCCAACCTGGAAGGGGAAGCTGGGGCCAACGTCCTGACTTTC. It specifies CANLEGEAGANVLTF.

The V gene is TRBV5-1, the J gene TRBJ1-4; TRBD1 might be the D (6 bases). The CDR3 is 15 residues long. Germline values: CDR1 SGHRS, CDR2 YFSETQ. V dropped 5 bases and J dropped 7 bases, with 18 bases sitting between them. CDR3 in DNA: TGCGCCAGCAGACTACAGGGAGTATTGGGTGAAAAACTGTTTTTT. It encodes CASRLQGVLGEKLFF.

The V and J genes are TRBV4-3 and TRBJ2-7; a weak D match, TRBD2 (5 bases). V lost 4 bases and J 2 bases, leaving 15 bases between the germline ends. The germline gives CDR1 LGHNA, CDR2 YSLEER. The CDR3 runs to 15 residues. The CDR3 is CASSLLTGKTYEQYF. The CDR3 region has the DNA TGCGCCAGCAGCCTCCTGACCGGGAAAACCTACGAGCAGTACTTC.

This chain connects TRBV19 to TRBJ2-4, with 8 bases that match TRBD1. CDR1 is LNHDA and CDR2 is SQIVND in the germline V gene (reference sequence). The CDR3 has 17 residues. Unmatched junction bases numbered 10, after V lost 5 bases and J lost 1 base. The CDR3 spells CASSPDRGVEAKNIQYF. The CDR3 bases are TGTGCCAGTAGTCCTGACAGGGGTGTAGAGGCCAAAAACATTCAGTACTTC.

This clone was counted a few times. This chain connects TRBV7-2 to TRBJ2-7; 7 nucleotides line up with TRBD1. The V segment lost 8 bases and the J segment 3 bases; nucleotides outside the gene matches: 13. CDR1 and CDR2 (germline): SGHTA, FQGNSA. This CDR3 is 15 amino acids long. In DNA, the CDR3 is TGTGCCAGCCCCATGAGGGGGCGTTGTGGCTACGAGCAGTACTTC. As protein: CASPMRGRCGYEQYF.

The chain links TRBV6-5 to TRBJ1-1, with D possibly matching TRBD1 (6 bases). Trimming cost V 1 base and J 2 bases, with 11 bases left between them. From germline, CDR1 is MNHEY and CDR2 SVGAGI. CDR3 length: 15 amino acids. The CDR3 bases are TGTGCCAGCAGTTACTGGGGGACACTAAACACTGAAGCTTTCTTT. Translated: CASSYWGTLNTEAFF.

This clone was counted once. This chain connects TRBV18 to TRBJ2-7; 7 bases are a match to TRBD1. There are 15 residues in the CDR3. Per germline, CDR1 KGHSH and CDR2 LQKENI. Trimming cost V 0 bases and J 0 bases; bases outside gene matches: 2. The CDR3, as DNA: TGTGCCAGCTCACCACCGGGACAGATCTCCTACGAGCAGTACTTC. Protein: CASSPPGQISYEQYF.

The chain uses TRBV10-2 and TRBJ2-7, with 15 bases aligning to TRBD2. V dropped 5 bases and J dropped 2; count of bases not matched to a gene: 13. CDR1 is WSHSY, CDR2 SAAADI, per germline. CDR3 length: 19 residues. CDR3 loop: CASSPRTSGRARAPYEQYF. The CDR3 DNA follows: TGCGCCAGCAGTCCTAGGACTAGCGGGAGGGCTAGGGCTCCCTACGAGCAGTACTTC.

The V and J genes are TRBV7-9 and TRBJ1-2, with D possibly TRBD1 on 6 matching bases. Germline V gene lookup returns CDR1 SEHNR and CDR2 FQNEAQ (reference sequence). The V gene lost 6 bases and the J gene lost 3 bases, with 14 bases spanning the gap. This CDR3 has 14 residues. CDR3 bases: TGTGCCAGCAGGCCTCAGGGGACCCACTATGGCTACACCTTC. Translating it yields CASRPQGTHYGYTF.

This sequence joins TRBV27 and TRBJ2-1, with 15 bases aligning to TRBD2. Germline CDR1 and CDR2: MNHEY and SMNVEV (reference sequence). J gave up 4 bases and V 2 bases, and 6 bases lay outside the gene matches. The CDR3 has 18 amino acids. The CDR3 sequence: CASSLRTSGRARYNEQFF. The CDR3 coding sequence is TGTGCCAGCAGTTTAAGGACTAGCGGGAGGGCCCGGTACAATGAGCAGTTCTTC.

This clone turned up a few times. In nucleotides, the CDR3 is TGTGCCAGCAGCTTAGGTAGCGGGGGGAGATACAATGAGCAGTTCTTC. Protein: CASSLGSGGRYNEQFF. The V gene is TRBV7-9, the J gene TRBJ2-1, with TRBD2 matching 10 bases. Germline trimming cut 1 base from V and 4 bases from J; bases unmatched to any gene: 4. CDR1 is SEHNR, CDR2 FQNEAQ, per germline (reference sequence). CDR3 length equals 16 residues.

This CDR3 is CASSLSRGASYEQYF. The CDR3 DNA follows: TGCGCCAGCAGCCTTTCCAGGGGCGCCTCCTACGAGCAGTACTTC. The chain recombines TRBV4-3 with TRBJ2-7; D might be TRBD1 (6 bases). V lost 4 bases and J 0 bases, leaving 13 bases between the germline ends. CDR1 is LGHNA and CDR2 is YSLEER in the germline V gene. The CDR3 is made up of 15 amino acids.

The J gene is TRBJ2-3, the V gene TRBV25-1; the D gene is possibly TRBD2 (6 bases). The V and J ends lost 6 bases and 6 bases respectively, with 10 bases between them. Looked up from germline, CDR1 is MGHDK and CDR2 is SYGVNS. This CDR3 is built from 12 residues. The CDR3 bases are TGTGCCAGCAGGGCTGGAGGGGATACGCAGTATTTT. Translating gives CASRAGGDTQYF. The variable domain in full, completed from reference TRBV25-1 and TRBJ2-3, reads EADIYQTPRYLVIGTGKKITLECSQTMGHDKMYWYQQDPGMELHLIHYSYGVNSTEKGDLSSESTVSRIRTEHFPLTLESARPSHTSQYLCASRAGGDTQYFGPGTRLTVL.

As to this clone: Relative to the germline gene, one junction end is altered; a read error may explain this. The chain recombines TRBV5-4 with TRBJ2-7, with 8 bases identical to TRBD2. Germline loops: CDR1 SGHNT, CDR2 YYREEE (reference sequence). The CDR3 length is 12 residues. The CDR3 region has the DNA TGTGCCAGCAGCTTGGTAGTCCTAGCGGGTCCCTTC. Amino acid sequence: CASSLVVLAGPF.

The chain combines TRBV5-1 with TRBJ2-3; possible D gene TRBD2, 5 bases. The V end lost 4 bases, the J end lost 4 bases, and 16 bases lay between the germline ends. Germline V CDR1 and CDR2: SGHRS, YFSETQ. The CDR3 runs to 15 residues. In DNA form, the CDR3 reads TGCGCCAGCAGCCCCGACTACCCCCCTCCAGATACGCAGTATTTT. Its translation is CASSPDYPPPDTQYF.

The V gene is TRBV4-2, the J gene TRBJ2-1; 7 bases align to TRBD2. The germline gives CDR1 LGHNA, CDR2 YNFKEQ. The CDR3 length is 16 residues. Trimming at V came to 0 bases and at J to 10 bases, leaving 12 bases not matched to a gene. CDR3 loop: CASSQERVKREYEQFF. CDR3 coding DNA: TGTGCCAGCAGCCAAGAGAGGGTCAAGCGGGAATACGAGCAGTTCTTC.

V usage is TRBV4-3 and J usage is TRBJ1-2, with 8 positions matching TRBD1. CDR3 length: 15 residues. Germline lookup yields CDR1 LGHNA and CDR2 YSLEER. V gave up 4 bases and J gave up 10 bases; unmatched junction bases: 14. In nucleotides, the CDR3 is TGCGCCAGCAGCCTTGCGGGGGCAGGGGGCGCTTACTACACCTTC. Its translation is CASSLAGAGGAYYTF.

The rearrangement links TRBV6-5 to TRBJ2-1; 11 bases match TRBD2. Germline lookup yields CDR1 MNHEY and CDR2 SVGAGI. The V and J ends lost 4 bases and 9 bases, in that order; junction bases with no gene match: 11. The CDR3 is 16 residues long. The CDR3 bases are TGTGCCAGCAGTTCATTAACTAGCGGGAGTAGGGGTGAGCAGTTCTTC. Residues: CASSSLTSGSRGEQFF.

The rearrangement uses TRBV14 and TRBJ2-7; D possibly corresponds to TRBD1 (6 bases). CDR1 is SGHDN, CDR2 FVKESK, per germline. Trimming took off 0 bases at V and 6 bases at J, with 15 bases between the two ends. The CDR3 spans 15 residues. Here the CDR3 reads CASSQDPNRDSEQYF. For the CDR3, the DNA is TGTGCCAGCAGCCAAGACCCCAACAGGGATAGCGAGCAGTACTTC.

This clone was counted a few times. The chain is built from TRBV7-2 and TRBJ2-1; 9 nucleotides align to TRBD2. Trimming at V came to 7 bases and at J to 2 bases, leaving 9 bases not matched to a gene. Looked up from germline, CDR1 is SGHTA and CDR2 is FQGNSA. CDR3 length equals 16 residues. CDR3 residues: CASMAEREDPYNEQFF. In DNA form, the CDR3 reads TGTGCCAGCATGGCCGAGCGGGAGGACCCCTACAATGAGCAGTTCTTC.